Listed below are T cell receptor beta chains from one sample, sequenced in a study of cytomegalovirus exposure and HLA in healthy donors. TCRdb's table, derived via immunoSEQ multiplex PCR, lists solely in-frame clones and lacks some. The data contain more than 150,000 clones, about four fifths of them singletons. Sample: PBMCs. The receptor set was obtained from a boy aged 2 to 9 in good health and CMV-seronegative. CDR3s include the opening cysteine and the closing phenylalanine or tryptophan.

v_call	j_call	cdr3_aa
TRBV6-1	TRBJ2-1	CASSEWGHEQFF
TRBV10-3	TRBJ1-4	CAIGGDRGNEKLFF
TRBV14	TRBJ1-1	CASSQWKGQRGRAFF
TRBV9	TRBJ2-2	CASSISGPRNTGELFF
TRBV2	TRBJ2-6	CASSIDSSGANVLTF
TRBV10-1	TRBJ2-1	CASRIDRFDAAGNEQFF
TRBV11-2	TRBJ2-5	CASSLDMGSFTQYF
TRBV4-2	TRBJ1-1	CASSQFDRGRIEAFF
TRBV5-1	TRBJ2-5	CASSPGRTGPLQETQYF
TRBV7-9	TRBJ1-1	CASSLSQRNTEAFF
TRBV18	TRBJ2-2	CASSQGAPGELFF
TRBV7-2	TRBJ2-1	CASSGLAETPKQFF
TRBV6-6	TRBJ2-7	CASSNGRLAGTYEQYF
TRBV27	TRBJ2-3	CASSTLTSGRWGPDTQYF
TRBV2	TRBJ2-7	CASSDSLTYEQYF
TRBV10-3	TRBJ1-2	CAISGTMGGYGYTF
TRBV29-1	TRBJ2-2	CSVEPNRDTGELFF
TRBV27	TRBJ2-7	CASSWGSGGSYEQYF
TRBV15	TRBJ1-5	CATSRESALGFNQPQHF
TRBV9	TRBJ2-1	CASSPTSGRINEQFF
TRBV6-5	TRBJ1-5	CASSYSQGSQPQHF
TRBV14	TRBJ2-5	CASSQVRDSQETQYF
TRBV2	TRBJ2-3	CASSGSSGSVDTQYF
TRBV7-6	TRBJ1-3	CASSLGDRRAGNTIYF
TRBV6-5	TRBJ2-1	CASLAGGDGEQFF
TRBV30	TRBJ1-4	CAWSSRPNRGRNEKLFF
TRBV9	TRBJ2-1	CASSVLAARGLYNEQFF
TRBV20-1	TRBJ2-7	CSASWQGEQYF
TRBV5-1	TRBJ2-5	CASSFGGREETQYF
TRBV4-1	TRBJ2-7	CASSQDLTAYEQYF
TRBV19	TRBJ1-5	CASRTGRRQPQHF
TRBV6-5	TRBJ2-1	CASSSPGLADNEQFF
TRBV6-6	TRBJ2-2	CASSHRVTGELFF
TRBV5-4	TRBJ2-7	CASSQQAGGPGYEQYF
TRBV6-1	NA	CASSELTGVSYEQYF
TRBV27	TRBJ2-4	CASSKGIGKNIQYF
TRBV9	TRBJ2-5	CASSVRLAGVEETQYF
TRBV5-1	TRBJ2-1	CASSLPGNNEQFF
TRBV5-1	TRBJ2-2	CASSLDRMNTGELFF
TRBV18	TRBJ2-5	CASSPIGGETQYF
TRBV30	TRBJ1-4	CAWTPGQFNEKLFF
TRBV7-9	TRBJ1-1	CASSLDRGNTEAFF
TRBV12-2	TRBJ2-7	CASRLSGRIYEQYF